The 23 T cell receptor beta chains presented below share a single source sample, sequenced in a study of CD8 T cells in Susac syndrome. cDNA came from roughly 0.53 to 1 ug RNA primed by random hexamers. TCRdb used MiXCR to reprocess the immunoSEQ multiplex PCR reads, holding one entry per CDR3 protein. The table lists 90,000 to 150,000 distinct CDR3 sequences, approximately 93% of them singletons. Sequences were obtained from CD4+ T cells from PBMCs. The receptors shown here come from a human donor with multiple sclerosis.

This clonotype was seen once. The V call is TRBV6-5, the J call TRBJ2-3; maybe TRBD2 (6 bases). Germline V CDR1 and CDR2: MNHEY, SVGAGI. V shed 8 bases and J shed 1 base, with 16 bases lying between them. CDR3 length: 15 amino acids. CDR3 in amino acids: CASGHGPGGTDTQYF. CDR3 nucleotide sequence: TGTGCCAGCGGGCACGGGCCGGGGGGCACAGATACGCAGTATTTT.

Only a few counts were recorded for this clonotype. This chain links TRBV7-2 with TRBJ2-7; possibly TRBD2 for D (6 bases). CDR3 length equals 14 residues. Germline V gene data show CDR1 as SGHTA and CDR2 as FQGNSA. Trimming pared 3 bases from V and 4 bases from J, leaving 13 bases between. The CDR3 reads CASSFGFGGYEQYF. The CDR3, as DNA: TGTGCCAGCAGCTTCGGTTTTGGGGGGTACGAGCAGTACTTC.

This chain links TRBV6-5 with TRBJ2-2; TRBD1 might be the D (5 bases). CDR1 and CDR2 (germline): MNHEY, SVGAGI. The CDR3 is made up of 15 amino acids. Trimming pared 0 bases from V and 6 bases from J, leaving 11 bases between. This CDR3 is CASSYSPQAAGELFF. The CDR3 bases are TGTGCCAGCAGTTACTCTCCACAGGCGGCCGGGGAGCTGTTTTTT.

The gene calls are TRBV7-8 and TRBJ2-2, with 11 bases identical to TRBD1. There are 13 residues in the CDR3. Per the germline V gene, CDR1 is SGHVS and CDR2 is FQNEAQ. Trimming took 8 bases from V and 13 from J; bases not matched to a gene: 9. The CDR3 spells CASRTGGSWALFF. The CDR3 DNA reads TGTGCCAGCCGGACAGGGGGCAGTTGGGCGCTGTTTTTT. The full variable domain, with the rest looked up from reference TRBV7-8 and TRBJ2-2, is GAGVSQSPRYKVAKRGQDVALRCDPISGHVSLFWYQQALGQGPEFLTYFQNEAQLDKSGLPSDRFFAERPEGSVSTLKIQRTQQEDSAVYLCASRTGGSWALFFGEGSRLTVL.

CDR3 in DNA: TGTGCCAGCAGTAACCGTGGGGGGAAAATGAACACTGAAGCTTTCTTT. This sequence encodes CASSNRGGKMNTEAFF. The chain recombines TRBV2 with TRBJ1-1, with a possible D match to TRBD1 (5 bases). The CDR3 is made up of 16 amino acids. Germline V CDR1 and CDR2: SNHLY, FYNNEI. Trimming removed 5 bases at V and 0 bases at J, with 16 bases between.

V and J are TRBV7-9 and TRBJ2-7; no reliable D call. Germline CDR1 is SEHNR and CDR2 is FQNEAQ (reference sequence). Trimming stripped 3 bases from V and 6 bases from J, with 24 bases between. The CDR3 has 17 amino acids. The chain's CDR3 is CASSLATAAIPSSEQYF. In DNA, the CDR3 is TGTGCCAGCAGCTTGGCCACGGCGGCCATACCTTCCAGCGAGCAGTACTTC.

The chain employs TRBV9 and TRBJ2-1; the D gene is possibly TRBD1 (6 bases). Trimming left V 1 base short and J 15 bases short, with 20 bases between. The CDR3 has 14 amino acids. The V gene's germline CDR1 is SGDLS and CDR2 YYNGEE. CDR3 coding DNA: TGTGCCAGCAGCGTAAACACCTACAGGGTGCAGCGGTTCTTC. This sequence encodes CASSVNTYRVQRFF.

The chain is built from TRBV5-4 and TRBJ2-5; 14 nucleotides line up with TRBD2. The V gene end was trimmed by 0 bases and the J gene end by 4 bases; junction bases not matched to a gene: 2. The CDR3 sequence is 16 residues long. CDR1 is SGHNT and CDR2 is YYREEE in the germline V gene (reference sequence). The DNA for the CDR3 is TGTGCCAGCAGCTTGGATGGACTAGCGGGAGGAGAGACCCAGTACTTC. Protein sequence: CASSLDGLAGGETQYF.

This rearrangement joins TRBV2 to TRBJ2-5; 10 bases are a match to TRBD2. The CDR3 totals 13 residues. CDR1 is SNHLY and CDR2 is FYNNEI in the germline V gene. The V gene end was trimmed by 6 bases and the J gene end by 5 bases; junction bases not matched to a gene: 3. CDR3 nucleotide sequence: TGTGCCAGCAGACTAGCGGGGCCCGAGACCCAGTACTTC. Amino acids: CASRLAGPETQYF.

The chain has TRBV20-1 and TRBJ1-1, with 7 bases fitting TRBD1. The CDR3 has 15 residues. Germline CDR1 is DFQATT and CDR2 is SNEGSKA (reference sequence). The J segment lost 0 bases and the V segment lost 6 bases, leaving 10 bases of the junction unmatched. The CDR3 protein is CSAARGQPMNTEAFF. The CDR3 region has the DNA TGCAGTGCCGCTCGGGGACAGCCGATGAACACTGAAGCTTTCTTT.

Only one count was recorded for this clonotype. The rearrangement uses TRBV2 and TRBJ2-6; D unresolved. There are 15 residues in the CDR3. V was pared by 4 bases and J by 0 bases, with 7 bases between. In germline, CDR1 is SNHLY, CDR2 FYNNEI. CDR3 in DNA: TGTGCCAGCAGTGCCGGGTTCTCTGGGGCCAACGTCCTGACTTTC. Translating it yields CASSAGFSGANVLTF.

The chain links TRBV19 to TRBJ2-4, with D hard to call. The V end lost 3 bases, the J end lost 8 bases, and 11 bases lay between the germline ends. CDR1 is LNHDA and CDR2 is SQIVND in the germline V gene (reference sequence). CDR3 length equals 13 residues. The CDR3 DNA is TGTGCCAGTAGTATCGTATCCTGGGACATTCAGTACTTC. It specifies CASSIVSWDIQYF.

The chain recombines TRBV5-1 with TRBJ1-2; D is possibly TRBD1 (5 bases). This CDR3 spans 12 amino acids. Germline assignment: CDR1 SGHRS and CDR2 YFSETQ. The V and J ends lost 3 bases and 7 bases respectively, with 10 bases between them. Here the CDR3 reads CASSSTDRGYTF. The CDR3 coding sequence is TGCGCCAGCAGCTCGACAGACCGTGGCTACACCTTC.

The rearrangement uses TRBV4-2 and TRBJ1-2, with D perhaps TRBD1 (5 bases). This CDR3 spans 18 amino acids. The V end was cut by 0 bases, the J end by 8 bases, with 25 bases between. Germline-derived CDR1 and CDR2 are LGHNA and YNFKEQ. CDR3 nucleotide sequence: TGTGCCAGCAGCCAAGAGGGGACCCTAGTCATTCGGGATTGGGGCTACACCTTC. Its translation is CASSQEGTLVIRDWGYTF.

V and J are TRBV15 and TRBJ2-6; tentative D call: TRBD1 (6 bases). Trimming took off 1 base at V and 0 bases at J, with 10 bases between the two ends. In germline, CDR1 is LNHNV, CDR2 YYDKDF (reference sequence). The CDR3 totals 17 residues. The CDR3 sequence is CATSRGQGSSGANVLTF. The CDR3, as DNA: TGTGCCACCAGCAGAGGCCAGGGGAGCTCTGGGGCCAACGTCCTGACTTTC.

This rearrangement joins TRBV19 to TRBJ1-1; tentatively, D is TRBD1 (5 bases). CDR1 LNHDA and CDR2 SQIVND come from the germline V gene (reference sequence). This CDR3 comprises 16 residues. V dropped 7 bases and J dropped 5 bases, with 23 bases sitting between them. This CDR3 is CASTGGGKRAGTEAFF. CDR3 bases: TGTGCCAGTACCGGGGGGGGTAAGCGGGCGGGTACTGAAGCTTTCTTT.

V and J are TRBV2 and TRBJ1-2; perhaps TRBD1 as D (5 bases). The germline V and J ends were trimmed by 4 bases and 7 bases, with 13 bases remaining between them. Germline assignment: CDR1 SNHLY and CDR2 FYNNEI. The CDR3 has 13 amino acids. The CDR3 DNA is TGTGCCAGCAGTGTAAGTCAGGGTCTTGGCTACACCTTC. The encoded protein is CASSVSQGLGYTF.

The V and J genes are TRBV20-1 and TRBJ2-1; 10 bases line up with TRBD2. There are 15 residues in the CDR3. Germline trimming cut 4 bases from V and 3 bases from J; bases unmatched to any gene: 6. Germline-derived CDR1 and CDR2 are DFQATT and SNEGSKA (reference sequence). Here the CDR3 DNA reads TGCAGTGCTACCCGGACTAGCGGCTACTACAATGAGCAGTTCTTC. Its protein product is CSATRTSGYYNEQFF.

The chain recombines TRBV11-2 with TRBJ2-3; 11 bases map to TRBD2. CDR1 and CDR2 (germline): SGHAT, FQNNGV. The CDR3 extends over 15 amino acids. J lost 8 bases, V lost 6 bases, and 10 bases had no gene match. The CDR3 here is CASRSLAGGQGTQYF. CDR3 coding DNA: TGTGCCAGCAGATCTTTAGCGGGGGGGCAGGGTACGCAGTATTTT. The full variable domain, in which reference TRBV11-2 and TRBJ2-3 provide the parts outside the CDR3, is EAGVAQSPRYKIIEKRQSVAFWCNPISGHATLYWYQQILGQGPKLLIQFQNNGVVDDSQLPKDRFSAERLKGVDSTLKIQPAKLEDSAVYLCASRSLAGGQGTQYFGPGTRLTVL.

The chain combines TRBV7-9 with TRBJ1-3; D might be TRBD1 (5 bases). The CDR3 extends over 14 amino acids. The V and J ends lost 5 bases and 4 bases respectively, with 12 bases between them. Germline V gene lookup returns CDR1 SEHNR and CDR2 FQNEAQ (reference sequence). CDR3 sequence reads: CASSAWDGGNTIYF. In DNA form, the CDR3 reads TGTGCCAGCAGCGCCTGGGACGGAGGAAACACCATATATTTT.

The chain has TRBV9 and TRBJ1-1; D not resolved. Trimming stripped 3 bases from V and 0 bases from J, with 12 bases between. The CDR3 is made up of 15 amino acids. Per germline, CDR1 SGDLS and CDR2 YYNGEE. The CDR3: CASSATDLMNTEAFF. For the CDR3, the DNA is TGTGCCAGCAGCGCCACAGACTTAATGAACACTGAAGCTTTCTTT.

The chain couples TRBV12-3 or TRBV12-4 to TRBJ2-7, with D perhaps TRBD1 (5 bases). The length of the CDR3 is 20 residues. Trimming cost V 6 bases and J 0 bases, with 30 bases left between them. The CDR3 sequence is CASSLKGVNLQIYPSYEQYF. The CDR3 DNA is TGTGCCAGCAGCCTCAAAGGGGTGAATCTCCAAATTTACCCCTCCTACGAGCAGTACTTC.

V usage is TRBV4-1 and J usage is TRBJ1-2; 8 nucleotides match TRBD1. The CDR3 has 15 amino acids. CDR1 is MGHRA and CDR2 is YSYEKL in the germline V gene. The ends lost 1 base at V and 5 bases at J; junction bases unmatched: 6. This chain's CDR3 is CASSQAGTGMYGYTF. In DNA form, the CDR3 reads TGCGCCAGCAGCCAAGCCGGGACAGGAATGTATGGCTACACCTTC.